This is a list of T cell receptor beta chains from one sample in a study of blood T cell repertoires in COVID-19. Sequenced by immunoSEQ multiplex PCR; TCRdb stores in-frame clones only, minus some. The data show about 120,000 clones, with about four fifths seen just once and 8% to 13% held by the top ten. Material: peripheral blood. The receptors were gathered from a human donor in a cohort sampled during active COVID-19. CDR3s include the opening cysteine and the closing phenylalanine or tryptophan. D genes are given only for firm matches. Some rows have no size entry. The others give once, few or many, or a class for an expanded clone.

TRBD2	TRBJ2-2	TRBV5-1	NA	CASSHRDYYLTGELFF	TGCGCCAGCAGCCACCGGGACTATTACCTCACCGGGGAGCTGTTTTTT
NA	TRBJ2-5	TRBV10-3	NA	CATGSGSTGLQETQYF	TGTGCCACCGGCAGTGGGTCCACAGGCCTTCAAGAGACCCAGTACTTC
TRBD1	TRBJ1-1	TRBV6-5	NA	CASKQGDTEAFF	TGTGCCAGCAAGCAGGGGGACACTGAAGCTTTCTTT
TRBD2	TRBJ2-5	TRBV27	once	CASSPLAGGPFETQYF	TGTGCCAGCAGTCCTTTAGCGGGGGGGCCTTTTGAGACCCAGTACTTC
TRBD2	TRBJ2-1	TRBV19	NA	CASKGGSNSYNEQFF	TGTGCCAGTAAGGGCGGGAGTAACTCCTACAATGAGCAGTTCTTC
NA	TRBJ1-6	TRBV2	NA	CASNNNSPLHF	TGTGCCAGCAATAATAATTCACCCCTCCACTTT
NA	TRBJ1-1	TRBV5-1	NA	CASSLGEYTEAFF	TGCGCCAGCAGCTTGGGGGAGTACACTGAAGCTTTCTTT
NA	TRBJ1-2	TRBV11-3	NA	CASSLSTNYGYTF	TGTGCCAGCAGCTTATCCACTAACTATGGCTACACCTTC
NA	TRBJ1-2	TRBV15	NA	CATSRDRRSSYGYTF	TGTGCCACCAGCAGAGATCGAAGGTCTAGCTATGGCTACACCTTC
TRBD1	TRBJ2-7	TRBV4-1	NA	CASSLRGVGTGGDEQYF	TGCGCCAGCAGCCTCCGAGGGGTTGGGACAGGGGGGGACGAGCAGTACTTC
NA	TRBJ2-7	TRBV6-2/TRBV6-3	NA	CASSYAESYEQYF	TGTGCCAGCAGTTACGCTGAGTCCTACGAGCAGTACTTC
NA	TRBJ1-2	TRBV28	NA	CASSPDTYGYTF	TGTGCCAGCAGTCCCGACACCTATGGCTACACCTTC
NA	TRBJ2-7	TRBV5-6	once	CASSLTRGYEQYF	TGTGCCAGCAGCTTGACCAGGGGATACGAGCAGTACTTC
TRBD1	TRBJ2-7	TRBV29-1	NA	CSATLGQYYEQYF	TGCAGCGCGACTCTGGGACAGTACTACGAGCAGTACTTC
NA	TRBJ2-1	TRBV7-3	once	CASSLTGARNEQFF	TGTGCCAGCAGCTTAACGGGGGCTCGCAATGAGCAGTTCTTC
NA	TRBJ1-3	TRBV29-1	NA	CSVASDRVSGNTIYF	TGCAGCGTAGCCTCGGACAGAGTCTCTGGAAACACCATATATTTT
TRBD1	TRBJ1-3	TRBV11-1	NA	CASSLTGTISGNTIYF	TGTGCCAGCAGCTTGACAGGGACGATCTCTGGAAACACCATATATTTT
NA	TRBJ2-4	TRBV6-2/TRBV6-3	NA	CASSYRVTELAKNIQYF	TGTGCCAGCAGTTACCGCGTGACAGAGCTAGCCAAAAACATTCAGTACTTC
NA	TRBJ1-1	TRBV28	NA	CASSPRRQGLAEAFF	TGTGCCAGCAGTCCCCGTCGGCAGGGGTTGGCTGAAGCTTTCTTT
NA	TRBJ1-2	TRBV7-3	NA	CASSLNAGFYGYTF	TGTGCCAGCAGCTTAAATGCGGGGTTCTATGGCTACACCTTC
NA	TRBJ1-2	TRBV28	NA	CASSFAGTSYGYTF	TGTGCCAGCAGTTTCGCCGGGACATCCTATGGCTACACCTTC
NA	TRBJ1-3	TRBV7-8	NA	CASSADSSGNTIYF	TGTGCCAGCAGCGCCGACAGCTCTGGAAACACCATATATTTT
TRBD2	TRBJ2-2	TRBV7-9	NA	CASSLLGDLSGGGTGELFF	TGTGCCAGCAGCTTACTAGGGGACCTAAGCGGGGGTGGAACCGGGGAGCTGTTTTTT
TRBD1	TRBJ1-2	TRBV7-3	NA	CASTSSPGQGISDGYTF	TGTGCCAGCACGTCGTCCCCGGGACAGGGGATATCAGATGGCTACACCTTC
TRBD1	TRBJ1-1	TRBV6-6	NA	CASSSGGQGARGAFF	TGTGCCAGCAGTTCGGGGGGACAGGGGGCCCGGGGAGCTTTCTTT
NA	TRBJ2-7	TRBV5-6	NA	CASSRSPGVNGDEQYF	TGTGCCAGCAGCCGGTCCCCGGGAGTCAACGGGGACGAGCAGTACTTC
TRBD1	TRBJ1-6	TRBV9	few	CASSADRGLAPLHF	TGTGCCAGCAGCGCCGACAGGGGATTGGCACCCCTCCACTTT
TRBD1	TRBJ1-5	TRBV6-5	NA	CASSQETGVIQPQHF	TGTGCCAGCAGTCAGGAGACAGGGGTAATTCAGCCCCAGCATTTT
NA	TRBJ1-5	TRBV10-3	NA	CATSLNSGEPQHF	TGTGCCACCTCATTAAACTCAGGGGAGCCCCAGCATTTT
NA	TRBJ1-2	TRBV7-9	few	CASSLVGRTLHGYTF	TGTGCCAGCAGCTTAGTAGGTAGGACTCTTCATGGCTACACCTTC
NA	TRBJ1-1	TRBV4-1	NA	CASSQGQDFNTEAFF	TGCGCCAGCAGCCAAGGACAGGACTTTAACACTGAAGCTTTCTTT
NA	TRBJ2-7	TRBV28	NA	CASSRALTSSLTYEQYF	TGTGCCAGCAGTCGCGCCCTGACTAGTTCTCTGACCTACGAGCAGTACTTC
NA	TRBJ2-7	TRBV3-1/TRBV3-2	NA	CASSLDVQTYEQYF	TGTGCCAGCAGCCTAGATGTACAGACCTACGAGCAGTACTTC
NA	TRBJ2-1	TRBV11-2	NA	CASSLIPGDNEQFF	TGTGCCAGCAGCTTAATCCCGGGGGACAATGAGCAGTTCTTC
TRBD1	TRBJ1-2	TRBV24-1	NA	CATSGPPRTGGYYGYTF	TGTGCCACCAGTGGACCCCCCCGAACAGGGGGCTATTATGGCTACACCTTC
TRBD1	TRBJ2-7	TRBV9	NA	CASSVGQGEVSYEQYF	TGTGCCAGCAGCGTAGGACAGGGGGAAGTCTCCTACGAGCAGTACTTC
TRBD1	TRBJ1-4	TRBV2	NA	CASGATGTGGEKLFF	TGTGCCAGCGGAGCCACCGGGACAGGGGGCGAAAAACTGTTTTTT
TRBD1	TRBJ1-6	TRBV6-2/TRBV6-3	NA	CASSYSMRDSSYNSPLHF	TGTGCCAGCAGTTACTCGATGCGGGACAGCTCCTATAATTCACCCCTCCACTTT
NA	TRBJ1-3	TRBV9	NA	CASSVQGTSGNTIYF	TGTGCCAGCAGCGTACAGGGAACCTCTGGAAACACCATATATTTT
TRBD1	TRBJ1-1	TRBV25-1	NA	CASSRGQGEAFF	TGTGCCAGCAGTCGGGGACAGGGGGAAGCTTTCTTT
TRBD1	TRBJ1-2	TRBV19	NA	CASSFGQDIYGYTF	TGTGCCAGTAGTTTCGGACAGGACATCTATGGCTACACCTTC
NA	TRBJ1-5	TRBV19	few	CASIANYRGDNRPQHF	TGTGCCAGTATTGCAAACTACCGGGGGGATAATCGGCCCCAGCATTTT
TRBD1	TRBJ1-2	TRBV19	once	CASRGQVVYGYTF	TGTGCCAGTAGGGGACAGGTCGTTTATGGCTACACCTTC
NA	TRBJ1-2	TRBV7-2	NA	CASSLALGAEYGYTF	TGTGCCAGCAGCTTAGCTTTGGGGGCCGAATATGGCTACACCTTC
NA	TRBJ1-3	TRBV30	NA	CAWSVTAGTSGNTIYF	TGTGCCTGGAGTGTAACGGCGGGAACATCAGGAAACACCATATATTTT
NA	TRBJ2-1	TRBV15	NA	CATSRDPRHEQFF	TGTGCCACCAGCAGAGATCCTAGGCATGAGCAGTTCTTC
NA	TRBJ2-1	TRBV7-2	NA	CASSPRVGEQFF	TGTGCCAGCAGCCCGAGGGTAGGGGAGCAGTTCTTC
TRBD2	TRBJ2-7	TRBV11-1	NA	CASSPGTSGSYEQYF	TGTGCCAGCAGCCCTGGGACTAGCGGGAGCTACGAGCAGTACTTC
TRBD1	TRBJ1-5	TRBV7-2	NA	CASSLRQGNQPQHF	TGTGCCAGCAGCTTACGACAGGGGAATCAGCCCCAGCATTTT
TRBD2	TRBJ2-3	TRBV6-2/TRBV6-3	NA	CASSYSIGTSGSGKQYF	TGTGCCAGCAGTTACTCGATAGGGACTAGCGGGAGTGGTAAGCAGTATTTT
NA	TRBJ2-5	TRBV7-9	NA	CASSDGGYQETQYF	TGTGCCAGCAGCGATGGGGGGTACCAAGAGACCCAGTACTTC
NA	TRBJ2-1	TRBV11-2	NA	CASSLDRGNEQFF	TGTGCCAGCAGCTTAGATCGCGGTAATGAGCAGTTCTTC
TRBD1	TRBJ2-5	TRBV7-2	NA	CASSQGQGGQTQYF	TGTGCCAGCAGCCAGGGACAGGGAGGGCAGACCCAGTACTTC